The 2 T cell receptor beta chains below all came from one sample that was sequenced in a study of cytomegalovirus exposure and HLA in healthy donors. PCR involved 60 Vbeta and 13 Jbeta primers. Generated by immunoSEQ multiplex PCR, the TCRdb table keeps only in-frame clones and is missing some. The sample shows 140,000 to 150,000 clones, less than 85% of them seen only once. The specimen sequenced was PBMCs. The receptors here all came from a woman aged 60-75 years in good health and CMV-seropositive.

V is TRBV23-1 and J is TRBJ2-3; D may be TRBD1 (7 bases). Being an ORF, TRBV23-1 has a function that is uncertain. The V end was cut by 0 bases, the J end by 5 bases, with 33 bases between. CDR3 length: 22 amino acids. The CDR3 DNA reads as TGCGCCAGCAGTCAATCGCACTCGGGGGAGACTCGACAGGGCCGAGCCGAAGATACGCAGTATTTT. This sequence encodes CASSQSHSGETRQGRAEDTQYF.

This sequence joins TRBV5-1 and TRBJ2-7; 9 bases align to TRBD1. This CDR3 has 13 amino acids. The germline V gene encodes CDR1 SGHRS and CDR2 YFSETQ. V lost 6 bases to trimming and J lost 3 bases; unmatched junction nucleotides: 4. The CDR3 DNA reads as TGCGCCAGCACCGGGACAGGGAACTACGAGCAGTACTTC. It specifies CASTGTGNYEQYF.